The T cell receptor (beta chain) described here comes from a study of blood T cell repertoires in COVID-19. Trimming removed 7 bases at V and 3 bases at J, with 12 bases between. The CDR3 runs to 13 residues. From germline, CDR1 is MNHEY and CDR2 SVGAGI. Sequenced by immunoSEQ multiplex PCR; TCRdb stores in-frame clones only, minus some. The table records 110,000 or so clones, 80% to 90% of them present only once. The J gene is TRBJ1-1, the V gene TRBV6-5, with D unclear. The receptor's source is a woman between 45 and 60 years old with acute or convalescent COVID-19. Source material: peripheral blood. DNA for the CDR3: TGTGCCAGCAACGTCCACCGGGACACTGAAGCTTTCTTT. It yields the protein CASNVHRDTEAFF.